Below, 7 T cell receptor beta chains from the same sample are listed, as sequenced in a study of blood T cell repertoires in COVID-19. Some clones are missing from TCRdb's copy, which holds only in-frame ones; the method was immunoSEQ multiplex PCR. This table has some 400,000 clones, around 87% appearing once. Material for sequencing was PBMCs or T cells enriched from blood (not recorded which). Receptor source: a man in his thirties or forties who had recovered from COVID-19.

This chain connects TRBV3-1 (or the pseudogene TRBV3-2) to TRBJ2-3; D not resolved. In germline, CDR1 is LGHDT, CDR2 YNNKEL (reference sequence). With 7 bases removed from V and 4 bases from J, the gap between germline ends came to 12 bases. The CDR3 extends over 13 amino acids. The CDR3 DNA is TGTGCCAGCAACCCCGGAGTTCCAGATACGCAGTATTTT. Residues: CASNPGVPDTQYF.

This chain links TRBV2 with TRBJ1-2, with D perhaps matching TRBD1 (6 bases). This CDR3 contains 14 residues. The germline gives CDR1 SNHLY, CDR2 FYNNEI. Trimming left V 7 bases short and J 5 bases short, with 17 bases between. CDR3 region: CASTERGAGYGYTF. CDR3 coding DNA: TGTGCCAGCACCGAGCGGGGGGCAGGGTATGGCTACACCTTC.

The V call is TRBV7-2, the J call TRBJ1-5, with 9 bases identical to TRBD1. With V trimmed by 5 bases and J by 2 bases, 7 bases remained unmatched. From germline, CDR1 is SGHTA and CDR2 FQGNSA. This CDR3 region has 16 residues. CDR3 residues: CASSPGQGIGNQPQHF. The CDR3 bases are TGTGCCAGCAGCCCCGGACAGGGGATAGGCAATCAGCCCCAGCATTTT.

A few counts support this clone. The same CDR3 is also encoded by other DNA sequences in this sample. This sequence joins TRBV7-2 and TRBJ1-2; TRBD1 agrees at 9 bases. V lost 5 bases to trimming and J lost 2 bases; unmatched junction nucleotides: 6. The CDR3 totals 15 residues. Germline lookup yields CDR1 SGHTA and CDR2 FQGNSA. DNA for the CDR3: TGTGCCAGCAGCCTGGGGGACAGGGACAACTATGGCTACACCTTC. This encodes CASSLGDRDNYGYTF.

The chain combines TRBV5-4 with TRBJ1-2, with D unresolved. Trimming took off 1 base at V and 8 bases at J, with 6 bases between the two ends. Germline loops: CDR1 SGHNT, CDR2 YYREEE (reference sequence). This CDR3 has 11 amino acids. The CDR3 DNA reads TGTGCCAGCAGCTTGAATGCGGGCTACACCTTC. Protein sequence: CASSLNAGYTF.

The chain uses TRBV7-9 and TRBJ1-1, with D possibly being TRBD1 (5 bases). This CDR3 is built from 15 residues. Trimming removed 5 bases at V and 2 bases at J, with 15 bases between. CDR1 is SEHNR and CDR2 is FQNEAQ in the germline V gene (reference sequence). CDR3 in amino acids: CASSPVGTSNTEAFF. The CDR3 coding sequence is TGTGCCAGCAGCCCAGTGGGGACTTCTAACACTGAAGCTTTCTTT.

CDR3 residues: CASSLAWDNNIQYF. In DNA, the CDR3 is TGTGCCAGCAGCTTAGCATGGGACAATAACATTCAGTACTTC. V gene TRBV7-8 combines with J gene TRBJ2-4, with D maybe TRBD1 (6 bases). CDR3 length: 14 amino acids. V dropped 0 bases and J dropped 7 bases, with 10 bases sitting between them. Germline CDR1 is SGHVS and CDR2 is FQNEAQ. The full variable domain, its missing parts supplied by reference TRBV7-8 and TRBJ2-4, is GAGVSQSPRYKVAKRGQDVALRCDPISGHVSLFWYQQALGQGPEFLTYFQNEAQLDKSGLPSDRFFAERPEGSVSTLKIQRTQQEDSAVYLCASSLAWDNNIQYFGAGTRLSVL.